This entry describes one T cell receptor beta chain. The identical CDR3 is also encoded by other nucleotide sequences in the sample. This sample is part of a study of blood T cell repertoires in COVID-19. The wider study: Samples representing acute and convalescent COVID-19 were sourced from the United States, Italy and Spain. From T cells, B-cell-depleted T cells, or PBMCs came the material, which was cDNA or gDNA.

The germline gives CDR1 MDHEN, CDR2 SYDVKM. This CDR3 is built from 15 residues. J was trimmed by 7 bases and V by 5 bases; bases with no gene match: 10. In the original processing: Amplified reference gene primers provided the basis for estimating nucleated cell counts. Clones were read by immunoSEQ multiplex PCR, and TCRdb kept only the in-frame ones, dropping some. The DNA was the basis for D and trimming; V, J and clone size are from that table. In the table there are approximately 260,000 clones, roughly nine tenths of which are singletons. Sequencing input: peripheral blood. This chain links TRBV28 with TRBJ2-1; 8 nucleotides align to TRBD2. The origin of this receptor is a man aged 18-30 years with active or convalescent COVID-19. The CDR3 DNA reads TGTGCCAGCAGTCCCCCCAGCGGGGGTTATAATGAGCAGTTCTTC. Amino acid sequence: CASSPPSGGYNEQFF. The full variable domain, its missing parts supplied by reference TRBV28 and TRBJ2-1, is DVKVTQSSRYLVKRTGEKVFLECVQDMDHENMFWYRQDPGLGLRLIYFSYDVKMKEKGDIPEGYSVSREKKERFSLILESASTNQTSMYLCASSPPSGGYNEQFFGPGTRLTVL.